This T cell receptor beta chain appears in the sequencing data of a study of response to subunit inactivated influenza vaccine. Each CDR3 protein gets one entry after TCRdb re-called the RT-PCR reads with MiXCR. Altogether hundreds of thousands of distinct CDR3 sequences are present, approximately 15% being singletons, with the ten largest covering 6.5% to 8.5%. CDR3 length: 14 residues. The ends lost 6 bases at V and 6 bases at J; junction bases unmatched: 7. Germline CDR1 is SQVTM and CDR2 is ANQGSEA. This clonotype was recorded at least ten times. The chain combines TRBV29-1 with TRBJ2-1; 11 nucleotides agree with TRBD2. This specimen was PBMCs from blood, taken around 15 days before vaccination. This clonotype was sampled from a man aged 50 to 60 who received an inactivated influenza vaccine. CDR3: CSVSLSGGANEQFF. CDR3 DNA sequence: TGCAGCGTGTCACTTAGCGGGGGGGCCAATGAGCAGTTCTTC.